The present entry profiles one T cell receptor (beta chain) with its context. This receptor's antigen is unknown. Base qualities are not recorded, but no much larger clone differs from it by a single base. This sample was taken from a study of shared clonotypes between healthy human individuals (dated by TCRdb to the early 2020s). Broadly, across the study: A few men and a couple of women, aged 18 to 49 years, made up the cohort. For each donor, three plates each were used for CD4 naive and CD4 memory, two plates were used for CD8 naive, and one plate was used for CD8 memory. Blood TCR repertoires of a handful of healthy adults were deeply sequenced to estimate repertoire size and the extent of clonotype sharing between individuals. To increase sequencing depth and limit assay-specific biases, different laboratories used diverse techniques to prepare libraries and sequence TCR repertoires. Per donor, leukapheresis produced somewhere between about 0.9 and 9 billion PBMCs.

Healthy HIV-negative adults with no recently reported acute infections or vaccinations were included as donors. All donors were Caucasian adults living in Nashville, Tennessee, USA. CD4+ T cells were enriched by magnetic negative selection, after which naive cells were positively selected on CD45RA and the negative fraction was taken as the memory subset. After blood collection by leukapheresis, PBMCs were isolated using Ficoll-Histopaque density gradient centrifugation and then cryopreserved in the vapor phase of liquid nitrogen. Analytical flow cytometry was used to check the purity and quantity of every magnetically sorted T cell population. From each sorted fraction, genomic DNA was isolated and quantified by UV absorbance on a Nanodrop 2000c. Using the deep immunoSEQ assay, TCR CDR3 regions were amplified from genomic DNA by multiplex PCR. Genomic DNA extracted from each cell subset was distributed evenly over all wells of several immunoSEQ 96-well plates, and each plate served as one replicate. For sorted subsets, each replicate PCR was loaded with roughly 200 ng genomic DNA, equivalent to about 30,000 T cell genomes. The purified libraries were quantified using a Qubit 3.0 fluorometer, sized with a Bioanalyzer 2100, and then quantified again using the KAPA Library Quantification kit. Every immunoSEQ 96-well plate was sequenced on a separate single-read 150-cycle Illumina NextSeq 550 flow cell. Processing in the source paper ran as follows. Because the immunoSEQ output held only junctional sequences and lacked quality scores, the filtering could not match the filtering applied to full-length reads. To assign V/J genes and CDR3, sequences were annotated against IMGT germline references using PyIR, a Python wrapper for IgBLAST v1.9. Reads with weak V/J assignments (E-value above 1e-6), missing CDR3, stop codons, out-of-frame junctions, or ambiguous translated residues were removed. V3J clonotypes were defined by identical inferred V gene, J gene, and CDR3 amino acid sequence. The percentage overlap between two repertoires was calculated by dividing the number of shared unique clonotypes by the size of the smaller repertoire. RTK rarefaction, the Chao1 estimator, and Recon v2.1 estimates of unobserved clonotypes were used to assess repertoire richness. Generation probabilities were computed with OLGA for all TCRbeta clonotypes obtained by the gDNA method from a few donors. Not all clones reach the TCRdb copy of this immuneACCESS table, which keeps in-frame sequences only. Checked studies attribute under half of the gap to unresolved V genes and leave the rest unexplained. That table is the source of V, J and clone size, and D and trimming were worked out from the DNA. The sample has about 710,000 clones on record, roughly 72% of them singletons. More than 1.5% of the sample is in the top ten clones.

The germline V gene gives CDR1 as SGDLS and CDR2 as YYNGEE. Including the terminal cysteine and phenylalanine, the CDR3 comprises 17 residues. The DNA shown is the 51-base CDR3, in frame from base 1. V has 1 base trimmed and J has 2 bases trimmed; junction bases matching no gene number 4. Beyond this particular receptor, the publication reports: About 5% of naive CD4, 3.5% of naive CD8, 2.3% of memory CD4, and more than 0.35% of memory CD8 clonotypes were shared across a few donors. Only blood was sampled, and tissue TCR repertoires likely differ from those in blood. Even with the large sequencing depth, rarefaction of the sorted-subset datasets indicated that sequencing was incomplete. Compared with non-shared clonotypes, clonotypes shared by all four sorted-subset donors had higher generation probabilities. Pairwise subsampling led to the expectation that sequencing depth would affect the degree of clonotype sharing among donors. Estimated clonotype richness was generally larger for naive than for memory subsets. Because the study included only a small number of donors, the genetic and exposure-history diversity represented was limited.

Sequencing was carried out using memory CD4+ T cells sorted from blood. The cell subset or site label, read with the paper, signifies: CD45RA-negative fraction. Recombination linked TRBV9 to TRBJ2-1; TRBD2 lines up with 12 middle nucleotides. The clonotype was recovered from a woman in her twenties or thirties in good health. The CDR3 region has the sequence CASSVKTSGGTYNEQFF. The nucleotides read TGTGCCAGCAGCGTAAAAACTAGCGGGGGGACCTACAATGAGCAGTTCTTC.